The sequence of this T cell receptor beta chain was determined in a study of T cell responses to AZD1222 COVID-19 vaccine. This CDR3 spans 14 amino acids. CDR1 is SQVTM, CDR2 ANQGSEA, per germline. J lost 2 bases, V lost 6 bases, and 7 bases had no gene match. Data came from immunoSEQ multiplex PCR; TCRdb stores just in-frame clones and leaves some out. This table holds over 95,000 clones, roughly nine tenths found once. Details on this clone: Its cognate antigen is unknown.

Findings and caveats of the study: Epitopes outside B.1.351 and B.1.1.7 mutated regions reportedly drew nearly half of spike TCRs. Dominant at 160-218 and 743-854, vaccine-associated CD4 TCRs also spanned spike. No repertoire was sampled before or during the peak T cell response, only after it.

V usage is TRBV29-1 and J usage is TRBJ1-1, with TRBD1 identical over 9 bases. Source: peripheral blood, taken on day 0 of AZD1222 vaccination. The sequence was collected from an adult in good health. CDR3 loop: CSVVQGAGNTEAFF. In DNA, the CDR3 is TGCAGCGTCGTACAGGGGGCGGGAAACACTGAAGCTTTCTTT.